These T cell receptor beta chains were read from a single sample in a study of tumor-infiltrating lymphocytes in oesophageal squamous cell carcinoma. Each CDR3 protein is one row after TCRdb ran MiXCR on the PCR reads. The table shows 20,000 to 25,000 distinct CDR3 sequences, with around 40% occurring only once. Sequencing was done on a sample of esophageal tumor tissue. The receptor source for this set is a male donor with esophageal squamous cell carcinoma. Each CDR3 is given with its conserved first and last residue.

CDR3: CASSWTVNTGELFF; V: TRBV7-2; J: TRBJ2-2
CDR3: CASSREQYF; V: TRBV7-2; J: TRBJ2-5
CDR3: CASSLAGRYYNEQYF; V: TRBV12-3/TRBV12-4; J: NA
CDR3: CASSAGADSYNEQFF; V: TRBV7-6; J: TRBJ2-1
CDR3: CASTSYLQETQYF; V: TRBV7-2; J: NA
CDR3: CASSLWGQEETQFF; V: TRBV27; J: NA
CDR3: CASSLSEASNEKLFF; V: TRBV12-3/TRBV12-4; J: TRBJ1-4
CDR3: CASSELEDRGPEQFF; V: TRBV6-6; J: NA
CDR3: CASSLGGTSGELFF; V: TRBV5-1; J: TRBJ2-2
CDR3: CASSLEGQGNEQYF; V: TRBV5-1; J: TRBJ2-7
CDR3: CASSLGRNTDTQYF; V: TRBV27; J: TRBJ2-3
CDR3: CASSSGLGAGAKNIQYF; V: TRBV5-3; J: TRBJ2-4
CDR3: CASSLRTSGRAGTETQYF; V: TRBV7-3; J: NA
CDR3: CASSLASGRADTQYF; V: TRBV7-6; J: TRBJ2-3
CDR3: CASSSLAGGRRTDTQYF; V: TRBV7-2; J: TRBJ2-3
CDR3: CASSLRSGGANVLTF; V: TRBV11-2; J: TRBJ2-6
CDR3: CASSQESLNTEAFF; V: TRBV4-1; J: TRBJ1-1
CDR3: CASRTHVQETQYF; V: TRBV7-8; J: TRBJ2-5
CDR3: CASSPRREREQYF; V: TRBV4-1; J: TRBJ2-7
CDR3: CASSGAPGLAGELSYNEQFF; V: TRBV7-6; J: TRBJ2-1
CDR3: CASSLAGREMNEQFF; V: TRBV7-6; J: TRBJ2-1
CDR3: CASRSGPGGEKLFF; V: TRBV2; J: TRBJ1-4
CDR3: CASSSDLGTEAFF; V: TRBV5-1; J: TRBJ1-1
CDR3: CASSGDLPLTEAFF; V: TRBV6-1; J: TRBJ1-1
CDR3: CASSLGANSGLAGATYEQYF; V: TRBV7-4; J: NA
CDR3: CASTLDGEDEQFF; V: TRBV7-6; J: TRBJ2-1
CDR3: CADRDRVYVRNTEAFF; V: TRBV2; J: TRBJ1-1
CDR3: CASSRGGGGQFF; V: TRBV7-3; J: TRBJ2-1
CDR3: CASSLGTGTFNYGYTF; V: TRBV7-9; J: NA
CDR3: CASSFGGGTEAFF; V: TRBV7-3; J: TRBJ1-1
CDR3: CASSPGTEYEQYF; V: TRBV18; J: TRBJ2-7
CDR3: CASSLSPGENNEQFF; V: TRBV18; J: TRBJ2-1
CDR3: CASSLGRGTGSTEAFF; V: TRBV12-3/TRBV12-4; J: TRBJ1-1
CDR3: CASSSGQEAYEQYF; V: TRBV27; J: TRBJ2-7
CDR3: CASSLLTSPFDPFYEQYF; V: TRBV5-4; J: TRBJ2-7
CDR3: CASSLAGLITDTQYF; V: TRBV7-2; J: TRBJ2-3
CDR3: CASSGGRGTGHNSPLHF; V: TRBV25-1; J: TRBJ1-6
CDR3: CASTSGTSGLEQYF; V: TRBV28; J: TRBJ2-5
CDR3: CATLGPQGAYEQYF; V: TRBV28; J: NA
CDR3: CASSVSAGQNKETQYF; V: TRBV9; J: TRBJ2-5
CDR3: CASSWGQSNDSPLHF; V: TRBV7-2; J: NA
CDR3: CASRETGALNTEAFF; V: TRBV19; J: TRBJ1-1